These T cell receptor beta chains were read from a single sample in a study of neoadjuvant anti-PD-1 for oral cavity cancer. The assay was immunoSEQ multiplex PCR, and TCRdb's table has in-frame clones only and misses some. The sample yields 55,000 to 75,000 clones, roughly 84% seen once. The material was PBMCs, obtained before nivolumab (anti-PD-1) treatment. All receptors come from a person aged 35-79 years with oral cavity squamous cell carcinoma. CDR3s leave out the opening cysteine and the closing phenylalanine or tryptophan.

v_gene	j_gene	CDR3aa
TRBV7-9	TRBJ2-7	ASSLVQSYEQY
TRBV28	TRBJ2-3	ASSPGHPPYTQY
TRBV5-1	TRBJ2-7	ASSPGVMVGYEQY
TRBV18	TRBJ1-2	ASSPGANYGYT
TRBV7-9	TRBJ2-2	ASSELQRGYTGELF
TRBV11-1	TRBJ2-3	ASSLEGQSTDTQY
TRBV28	TRBJ2-7	ASLGQGGSEQY
TRBV5-4	TRBJ2-3	ASSPSSTDTQY
TRBV7-8	TRBJ2-7	ASSFPSKRETSKQY
TRBV21-1	TRBJ2-5	ASSSRPGQFWETQY
TRBV6-1	TRBJ1-5	ASSEISGINQPQH
TRBV5-1	TRBJ1-5	ASSLGGYSNQPQH
TRBV30	TRBJ1-1	ALEEGLGAF
TRBV12-5	TRBJ2-1	ASGLQQGKDNEQF
TRBV5-5	TRBJ1-1	ASSVQGTEAF
TRBV28	TRBJ1-5	ASVVDRVNQPQH
TRBV9	TRBJ2-2	ASSVVGTGGTGELF
TRBV6-5	TRBJ2-5	ASSPGTGGRETQY
TRBV7-7	TRBJ2-5	ASSFPGDWETQY
TRBV2	TRBJ1-6	ASSTTGRGSPLH
TRBV5-4	TRBJ2-6	ASSLRTFGANVLT
TRBV6-5	TRBJ1-1	ASSSSPREGNTEAF
TRBV5-1	TRBJ2-4	ASSFGTGYLNIQY
TRBV27	TRBJ2-7	ASSPLAGTYYEQY
TRBV5-6	TRBJ2-7	ASSGVISSYEQY
TRBV25-1	TRBJ1-6	ASSVGTGGGNSPLH
TRBV2	TRBJ1-1	ASRERQGMNTEAF
TRBV27	TRBJ2-7	ATRGSSYEQY
TRBV5-1	TRBJ2-7	ASSLNAGGFYEQY
TRBV5-1	TRBJ1-3	ASSRGASGNTIY
TRBV19	TRBJ2-2	ASSIVASGVGFTGELF